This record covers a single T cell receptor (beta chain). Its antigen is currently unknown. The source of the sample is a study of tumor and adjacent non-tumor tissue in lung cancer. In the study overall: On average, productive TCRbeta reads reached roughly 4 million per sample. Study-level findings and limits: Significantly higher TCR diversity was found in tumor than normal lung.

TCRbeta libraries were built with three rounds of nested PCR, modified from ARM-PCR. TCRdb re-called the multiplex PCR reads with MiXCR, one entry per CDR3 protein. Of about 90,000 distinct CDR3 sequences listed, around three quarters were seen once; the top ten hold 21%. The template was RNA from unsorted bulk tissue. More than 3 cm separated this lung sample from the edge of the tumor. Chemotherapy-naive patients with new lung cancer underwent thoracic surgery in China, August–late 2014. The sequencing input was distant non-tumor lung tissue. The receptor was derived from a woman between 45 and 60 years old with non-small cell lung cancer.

The chain's CDR3 is CIVADRGINMPQHF. The CDR3 nucleotides are TGCATCGTAGCTGACAGGGGAATCAATATGCCCCAGCATTTT. The chain is built from TRBV29-1 and TRBJ1-5; TRBD1 matches 8 bases. Looked up from germline, CDR1 is SQVTM and CDR2 is ANQGSEA. The CDR3 totals 14 residues.